This T cell receptor beta chain stems from a study of shared clonotypes between healthy human individuals. The overall study: Donors, aged 18 to 49, were two women and three men.

Study-level results: Sampling included only blood; tissue repertoires likely differ. The sharing of about 5% of naive CD4 clonotypes was seen across a few donors.

Germline V gene lookup returns CDR1 SGHTA and CDR2 FQGNSA. Trimming removed 5 bases at V and 3 bases at J, with 15 bases between. This CDR3 region has 15 residues. The naive CD8 population came from CD45RO-negative cells selected for CCR7, without terminally differentiated effector memory CD45RA+ cells. Recent vaccinations or acute infections were absent in the healthy HIV-negative adult donors. This clone has just one count. Its antigen is unidentified. The data were produced by immunoSEQ multiplex PCR, yet TCRdb's version contains in-frame clones alone and is incomplete. The sample has about 2 million clones; approximately 94% are singletons.

The origin of this receptor is a man aged 18 to 30 in good health. V usage is TRBV7-2 and J usage is TRBJ2-3, with D tentatively TRBD1 (5 bases). Sequencing was done on a sample of naive CD8+ T cells sorted from blood. The CDR3 DNA sequence: TGTGCCAGCAGCGTGGGGCATTATGGAACAGATACGCAGTATTTT. This gives the protein CASSVGHYGTDTQYF.